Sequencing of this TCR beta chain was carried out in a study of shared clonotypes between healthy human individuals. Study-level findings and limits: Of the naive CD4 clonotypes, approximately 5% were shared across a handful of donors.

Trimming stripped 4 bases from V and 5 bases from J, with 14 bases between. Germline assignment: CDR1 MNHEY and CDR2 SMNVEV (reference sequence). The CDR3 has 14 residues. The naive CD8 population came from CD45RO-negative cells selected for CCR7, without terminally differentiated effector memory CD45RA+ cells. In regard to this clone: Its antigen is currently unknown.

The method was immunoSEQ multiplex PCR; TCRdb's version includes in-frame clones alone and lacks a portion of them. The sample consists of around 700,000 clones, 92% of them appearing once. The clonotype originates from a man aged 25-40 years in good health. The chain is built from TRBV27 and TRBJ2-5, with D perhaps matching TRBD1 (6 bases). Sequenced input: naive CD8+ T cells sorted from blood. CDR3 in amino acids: CASSSHRDGETQYF. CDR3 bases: TGTGCCAGCAGTTCTCACAGGGATGGGGAGACCCAGTACTTC.